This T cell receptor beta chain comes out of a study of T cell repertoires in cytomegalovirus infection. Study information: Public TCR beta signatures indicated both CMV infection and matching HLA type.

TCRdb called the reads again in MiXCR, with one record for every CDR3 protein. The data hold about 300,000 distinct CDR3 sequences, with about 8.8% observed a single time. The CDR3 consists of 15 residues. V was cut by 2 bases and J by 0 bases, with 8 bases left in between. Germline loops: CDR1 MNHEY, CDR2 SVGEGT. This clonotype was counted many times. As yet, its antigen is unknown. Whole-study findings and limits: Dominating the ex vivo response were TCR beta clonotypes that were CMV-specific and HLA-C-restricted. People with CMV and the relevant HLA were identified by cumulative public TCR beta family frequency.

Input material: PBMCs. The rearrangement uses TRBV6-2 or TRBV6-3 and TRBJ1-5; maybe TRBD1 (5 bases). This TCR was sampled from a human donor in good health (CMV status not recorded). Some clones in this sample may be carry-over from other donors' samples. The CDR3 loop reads CASSYRDGSNQPQHF. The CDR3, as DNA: TGTGCCAGCAGTTACCGGGACGGTAGCAATCAGCCCCAGCATTTT.